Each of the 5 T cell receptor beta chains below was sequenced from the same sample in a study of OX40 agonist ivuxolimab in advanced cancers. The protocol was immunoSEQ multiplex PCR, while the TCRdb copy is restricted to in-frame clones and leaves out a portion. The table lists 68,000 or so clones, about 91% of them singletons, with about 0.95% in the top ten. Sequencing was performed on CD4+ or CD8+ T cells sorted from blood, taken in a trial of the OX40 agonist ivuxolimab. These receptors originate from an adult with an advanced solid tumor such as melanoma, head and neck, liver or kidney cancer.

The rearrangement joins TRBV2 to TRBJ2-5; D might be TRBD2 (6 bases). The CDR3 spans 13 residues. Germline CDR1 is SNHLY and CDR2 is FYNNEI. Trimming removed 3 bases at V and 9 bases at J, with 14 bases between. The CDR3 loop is CASSDSVAVAQYF. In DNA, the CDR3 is TGTGCCAGCAGTGATTCTGTAGCGGTTGCCCAGTACTTC. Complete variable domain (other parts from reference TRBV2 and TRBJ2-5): EPEVTQTPSHQVTQMGQEVILRCVPISNHLYFYWYRQILGQKVEFLVSFYNNEISEKSEIFDDQFSVERPDGSNFTLKIRSTKLEDSAMYFCASSDSVAVAQYFGPGTRLLVL.

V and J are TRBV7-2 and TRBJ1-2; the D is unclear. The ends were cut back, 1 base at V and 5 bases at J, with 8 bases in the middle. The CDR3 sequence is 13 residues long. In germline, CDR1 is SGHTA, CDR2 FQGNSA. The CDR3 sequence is CASSLVRAYGYTF. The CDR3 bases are TGTGCCAGCAGCTTAGTGAGGGCGTATGGCTACACCTTC.

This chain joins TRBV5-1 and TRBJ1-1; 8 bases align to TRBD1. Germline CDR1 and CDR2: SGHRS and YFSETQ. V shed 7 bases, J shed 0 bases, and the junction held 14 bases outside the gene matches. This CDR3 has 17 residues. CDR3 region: CASCSGFLDRVNTEAFF. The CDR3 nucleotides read TGCGCCAGCTGCTCGGGTTTCCTGGACAGGGTGAACACTGAAGCTTTCTTT.

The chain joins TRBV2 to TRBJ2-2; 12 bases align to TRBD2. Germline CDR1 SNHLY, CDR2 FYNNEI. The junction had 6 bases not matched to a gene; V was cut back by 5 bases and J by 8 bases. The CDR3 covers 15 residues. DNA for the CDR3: TGTGCCAGCAGTTACCTAGCGGGAGGGTCGGGGGAGCTGTTTTTT. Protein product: CASSYLAGGSGELFF.

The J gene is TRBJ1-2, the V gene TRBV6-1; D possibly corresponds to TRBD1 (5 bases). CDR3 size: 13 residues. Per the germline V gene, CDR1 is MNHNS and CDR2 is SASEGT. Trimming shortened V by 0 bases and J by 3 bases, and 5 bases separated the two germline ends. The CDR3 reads CASSEAGDYGYTF. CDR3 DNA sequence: TGTGCCAGCAGTGAAGCGGGGGACTATGGCTACACCTTC.